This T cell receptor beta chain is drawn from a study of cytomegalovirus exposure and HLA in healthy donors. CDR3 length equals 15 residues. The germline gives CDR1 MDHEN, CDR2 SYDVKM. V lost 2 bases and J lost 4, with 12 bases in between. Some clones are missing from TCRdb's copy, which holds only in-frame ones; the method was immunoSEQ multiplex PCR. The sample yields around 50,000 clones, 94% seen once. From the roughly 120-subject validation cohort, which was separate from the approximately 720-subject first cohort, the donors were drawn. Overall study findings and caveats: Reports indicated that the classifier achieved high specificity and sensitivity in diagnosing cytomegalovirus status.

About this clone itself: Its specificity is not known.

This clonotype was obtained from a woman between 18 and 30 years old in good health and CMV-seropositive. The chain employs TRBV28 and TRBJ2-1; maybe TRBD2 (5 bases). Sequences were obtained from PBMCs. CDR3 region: CASSLPSRGYNEQFF. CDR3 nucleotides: TGTGCCAGCAGTTTACCTAGCCGGGGATACAATGAGCAGTTCTTC.